The T cell receptor (beta chain) described here comes from a study of T-cell memory formation after mild COVID-19. This CDR3 region has 15 residues. After removal of 2 bases from V and 6 bases from J, the junction contained 5 bases not matched to a gene. Germline V gene sequence: CDR1 SGHRS, CDR2 YFSETQ. This clonotype was seen many times. The antigen is undetermined. Study-level findings and limits: Confirmation of SARS-CoV-2 specificity was lacking for second-wave clones peaking day 37.

From the 5' RACE reads, TCRdb called clonotypes with MiXCR, one entry per CDR3 protein. The data show roughly 340,000 distinct CDR3 sequences, roughly 15% seen once. The receptor comes from a man between 18 and 35 years old who had mild COVID-19 (a few samples of this study predate the infection). Cell type and time point are not known. This chain connects TRBV5-1 to TRBJ2-1, with 10 bases lining up with TRBD2. Source material: PBMCs or a T cell subset sorted from them (not recorded which). CDR3 DNA: TGCGCCAGCAGCTTACTAGCGGGGTCAGGCAATGAGCAGTTCTTC. This gives the protein CASSLLAGSGNEQFF. Using reference TRBV5-1 and TRBJ2-1 for the parts outside the CDR3, the full variable domain is KAGVTQTPRYLIKTRGQQVTLSCSPISGHRSVSWYQQTPGQGLQFLFEYFSETQRNKGNFPGRFSGRQFSNSRSEMNVSTLELGDSALYLCASSLLAGSGNEQFFGPGTRLTVL.